This T cell receptor beta chain was profiled in a study of cytomegalovirus exposure and HLA in healthy donors (dated by TCRdb to about 2017). Broadly, across the study: An earlier analysis of several hundred of the donors reported approximately 290 Gb of sequence data and roughly 100 million unique TCR beta sequences from 150 million to 200 million T cells. About 300 gigabases of sequencing data and roughly 81 million unique TCR sequences made up an early release that covered around 640 HLA-typed donors. Of the 350 to 450 genotyped donors, around 81% fell in the genetic ancestry cluster associated with self-reported Caucasian donors. The study aimed to test whether signatures of past pathogen exposure could be identified by cataloging public T cell receptors. Using immunosequencing, the study profiled T cell repertoires from around 680 subjects and related those repertoires to cytomegalovirus serostatus. A separate validation cohort of some 130 different subjects was used in addition to the roughly 670-subject first cohort. To predict cytomegalovirus infection status, the study combined high-throughput TCR immunosequencing, statistical association of individual TCRs with disease status, and machine learning. A later analysis re-analyzed previously published TCR beta repertoires from 660 or so donors and added high-resolution HLA genotyping to study TCR occurrence patterns. Rather than using new phenotypic data, the later analysis identified candidate immune exposures from TCR beta sequences and from how often those sequences occurred across donors. To decide whether each TCR beta V gene segment behaved as functional or pseudogenic, an earlier analysis of fewer than 750 of the donors relied on high-throughput TCR beta sequencing. Donor age, sex, ethnicity and CMV serostatus were compiled together with the repertoire data. A later genetic analysis used genome-wide SNP genotypes for about three fifths of the 666 donors, treating that subset as a discovery cohort. All discovery cohort repertoires had been generated on a single sequencing platform. Both class I and class II loci were covered by HLA typing, at four-digit resolution. Typing coverage differed by locus: A, B, C, DRB1 and DQB1 were typed in roughly 620-640 donors, DQA1 in about 500, DPA1 in over 600, and DPB1 in 472. A handful of DR-DQ haplotypes were handled as single units for association and clustering because linkage in the cohort was strong. Across around 400 genotyped donors of the cohort, an average of about 240,000 unique TCR beta nucleotide sequences per donor were sequenced, and 15% to 20% of those sequences were non-productive.

As to this clone: Its recognized antigen is unknown. No base quality information exists; no much larger clone differs at one position.

The library relied on the immunoSEQ multiplex PCR assay. The multiplex PCR relied on a mix of 60 forward primers for TCR Vbeta segments and 13 reverse primers for TCR Jbeta segments. The CDR3 region of rearranged TCR beta genes was amplified from genomic DNA by a multiplex PCR assay. Amplified TCR beta libraries were sequenced as 87-base-pair reads on the Illumina HiSeq System. Regarding the original processing steps: In a later analysis, roughly 80 million unique TCR beta chains were counted across the approximately 640 repertoires, and roughly 11 million of these chains were shared by at least two donors. Raw reads were error-corrected and collapsed into unique sequences with a nearest-neighbor algorithm that merged closely related sequences to remove PCR and sequencing errors. Alignment of CDR3 sequences to IMGT reference sequences was used to assign V, D and J gene segments. For a sequence to be retained, at least a six-nucleotide match to both a V gene segment and a J gene segment was required. A rearrangement counted as productive if the CDR3 had no stop codons and remained in frame with V and J, and every other rearrangement counted as non-productive. CDR3 was defined by IMGT convention, running from the second conserved V-encoded cysteine to the conserved J-encoded phenylalanine. Sequences without an unambiguous match to a single V gene segment were excluded from the earlier analysis of several hundred of the donors. In an earlier analysis of around 590 of the donors, a V segment was called functional when productive rearrangements were above 56.7%, and segregating when the standard deviation between donors exceeded 5%. A statistical classification framework was built for diagnosing cytomegalovirus status from the catalog of TCR beta chain sequences. A later analysis assigned V and J genes by comparing TCR nucleotide sequences with IMGT/GENE-DB human TR gene sequences. In a later analysis, CDR3 sequences and most-parsimonious VDJ recombination scenarios were assigned using the TCRdist pipeline. In a later analysis, each TCR beta chain was defined by its CDR3 amino acid sequence together with its V-gene family, and reads lacking a unique V-gene family were excluded. To address suspected cross-contamination and a sequencing artifact, a later analysis removed approximately 600 highly shared, low-generation-probability nucleotide sequences. A later analysis calculated a clonal expansion index for each public chain from normalized within-repertoire ranks of inferred template counts. In a later analysis, generation probabilities were computed using a VDJ recombination model fitted to out-of-frame rearrangements, and the results were checked against IGoR. Hypergeometric tests were used in a later analysis to score TCR-TCR, TCR-HLA and TCR-CMV co-occurrence, with a repertoire-size bias correction applied to the TCR pairs. A later analysis estimated false discovery rates by permuting HLA or CMV assignments 20 times. A later analysis grouped co-occurring TCRs with DBSCAN, adding TCRdist sequence similarity when clustering within HLA-allele-positive subsets. For co-occurrence clustering, repertoires with fewer than 30,000 or more than 120,000 public chains were excluded, along with five or six repertoires with anomalous nucleotide sharing. TCRdb retrieved this table from immuneACCESS and kept in-frame rearrangements only. Not all clones are present; in checked studies, unresolved V genes account for under half, and no reason is known for the remainder. D and trimming come from the DNA, and the V and J calls and clone size come from that table. The sample contains 150,000 or so clones, roughly four fifths of them found a single time. The ten largest clonotypes hold approximately 3.1% of the sample.

The CDR3 runs 13 residues from the cysteine to the phenylalanine. Here the CDR3 DNA is all that survives: 39 bases in frame from base 1. The V end loses 2 bases and the J end loses 3 bases, and a stretch of 7 bases separates them. CDR1 and CDR2 are read off the germline V gene as SNHLY and FYNNEI. The cohort consisted of 666 healthy bone marrow donors. At the time of sampling, all cohort members were nominally healthy, though unrecorded immune exposures were likely present. The donor tested CMV seronegative and was one of the 352 seronegative cohort members. A peripheral blood sample was collected from each donor, and TCR beta sequencing was performed on peripheral blood mononuclear cells. The Qiagen DNeasy Blood Extraction Kit was used to extract genomic DNA from the blood cell samples. Overall study outcomes, separate from this receptor: A later analysis found that TCR association rates varied across HLA loci, with DRB1 alleles showing the most associated TCRs and HLA-C alleles the fewest. In an earlier analysis of fewer than 750 of the donors, most TCR beta V segments were observed in productive rearrangements about 90% or about 30% of the time, broadly matching IMGT annotations. This cohort had only TCR beta chains sequenced, and the lack of alpha or paired-chain data limited which features could be detected. In vitro tests confirmed that a few of the cytomegalovirus-associated TCR beta chains recognize cytomegalovirus antigens. A further reported finding was that TCR beta sequences accurately predicted the HLA-A and HLA-B alleles for most subjects in the first cohort. For the cohort, immune exposure information was limited to CMV serostatus. Compared with the roughly 720-donor mean, donors in an Asian-associated ancestry cluster had fewer N-insertions in productive TCRs, according to a later genetic analysis. Specific HLA alleles were associated with about 17,000 TCR beta sequences at a false discovery rate of 0.05 in a later analysis. A later analysis found that HLA-associated TCR beta chains were more clonally expanded and had lower generation probabilities than equally common non-associated chains. Most CMV-associated TCR beta chains appeared to be HLA-restricted in a later analysis, and the HLA associations seemed to be driven largely by CMV exposure. Several of the top co-occurrence clusters appeared to be linked to parvovirus B19, influenza, CMV and Epstein-Barr virus, according to a later analysis. HLA typing was unavailable for some donors at each locus, so association tests used only the typed subset. The presence/absence analyses assumed that sequencing depth was roughly uniform across donors, and that assumption may not be true. Correlated functional status among segregating V segments might be attributable to linkage disequilibrium, but an unknown experimental factor could not be ruled out. In both the original and validation cohorts, the classifier was reported to diagnose cytomegalovirus status with high specificity and sensitivity. Some IMGT-functional V segments, including TRBV6-2 and TRBV6-3, could not be distinguished by the 87-base-pair reads and were therefore excluded. According to the authors, the approach could potentially be generalized to other disease states and immunological phenotypes. About 15 rarely observed V segments, including chromosome 9 orphons, were excluded from the earlier analysis of several hundred of the donors because counts were too low. A group of highly shared sequence variants was considered likely to be a technical artifact of the sequencing pipeline. Most TCR sequences were observed very rarely across donors, whereas some public TCRs were present in many individuals. A later genetic analysis associated a missense DCLRE1C variant with V-gene and J-gene trimming of TCR beta chains, and an independent cohort replicated the association. A total of about 150 TCR beta chains were listed by the study as associated with cytomegalovirus. When HLA alleles, especially DR and DQ, strongly co-occurred, attributing TCR associations to individual alleles was difficult.

The sequence derives from a woman aged 40 to 55 in good health and CMV-seronegative. Recombination connected TRBV2 to TRBJ1-1; the D gene identity is not certain. What was sequenced was PBMCs. The bases are TGTGCCAGCAGTGAACCCGCGGACACTGAAGCTTTCTTT. Its translation is CASSEPADTEAFF.